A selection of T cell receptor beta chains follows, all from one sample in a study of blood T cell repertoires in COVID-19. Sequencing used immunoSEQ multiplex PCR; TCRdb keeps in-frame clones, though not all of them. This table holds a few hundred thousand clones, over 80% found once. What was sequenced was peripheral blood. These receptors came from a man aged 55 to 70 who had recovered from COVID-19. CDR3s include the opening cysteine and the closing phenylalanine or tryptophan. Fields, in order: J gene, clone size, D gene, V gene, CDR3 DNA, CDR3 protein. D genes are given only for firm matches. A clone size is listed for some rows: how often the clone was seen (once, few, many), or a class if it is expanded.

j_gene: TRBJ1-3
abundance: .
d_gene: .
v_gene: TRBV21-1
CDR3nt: TGTGCCAGCAGCAAACCGGTACAGGAAAGAAACACCATATATTTT
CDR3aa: CASSKPVQERNTIYF

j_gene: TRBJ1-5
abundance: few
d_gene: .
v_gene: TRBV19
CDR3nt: TGTGCCAGTACCCTACCAGGGAGCAATCAGCCCCAGCATTTT
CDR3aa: CASTLPGSNQPQHF

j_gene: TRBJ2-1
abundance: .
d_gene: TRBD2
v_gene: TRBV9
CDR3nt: TGTGCCAGCAGCCCGCGACTAGCGGGGGGGTCCTACAATGAGCAGTTCTTC
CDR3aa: CASSPRLAGGSYNEQFF

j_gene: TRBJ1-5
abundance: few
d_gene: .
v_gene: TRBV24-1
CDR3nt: TGTGCCACCTCACGGGGGGGTGGACAGCCCCAGCATTTT
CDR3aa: CATSRGGGQPQHF

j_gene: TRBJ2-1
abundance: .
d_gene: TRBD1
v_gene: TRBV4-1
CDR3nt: TGCGCCAGCAGCCAAGAGGACAGGGGACCCAATGAGCAGTTCTTC
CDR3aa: CASSQEDRGPNEQFF

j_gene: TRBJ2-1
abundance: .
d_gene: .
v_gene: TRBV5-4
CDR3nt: TGTGCCAGCAGTCCGGAGGCCCACTACAATGAGCAGTTCTTC
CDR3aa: CASSPEAHYNEQFF

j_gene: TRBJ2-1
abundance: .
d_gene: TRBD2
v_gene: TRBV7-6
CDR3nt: TGTGCCAGCAGCTCCCCGAAAGCGGGAGGGCGAAATGAGCAGTTCTTC
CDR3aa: CASSSPKAGGRNEQFF

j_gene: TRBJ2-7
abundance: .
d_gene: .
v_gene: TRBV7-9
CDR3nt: TGTGCCAGCAGCTTCCCGGGACTCCGAGACTCCGAGCAGTACTTC
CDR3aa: CASSFPGLRDSEQYF

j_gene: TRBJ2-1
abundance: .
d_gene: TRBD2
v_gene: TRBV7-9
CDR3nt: TGTGCCAGCAGCTTAGTCGGGACTAGCGGGGGTTACAATGAGCAGTTCTTC
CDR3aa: CASSLVGTSGGYNEQFF

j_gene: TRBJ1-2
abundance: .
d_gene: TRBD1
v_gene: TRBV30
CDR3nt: TGTGCCTGGAGTGTATTAAGGACAGGGGGCTATGGCTACACCTTC
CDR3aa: CAWSVLRTGGYGYTF

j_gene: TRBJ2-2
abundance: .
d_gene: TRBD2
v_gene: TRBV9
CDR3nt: TGTGCCAGCAGCTCCGGACTAGCGGGAGGGCCGGGGGCCGGGGAGCTGTTTTTT
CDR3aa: CASSSGLAGGPGAGELFF

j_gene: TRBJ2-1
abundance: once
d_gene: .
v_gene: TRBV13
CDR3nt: TGTGCCAGCAGCTTCGGGGGGCTCTACAATGAGCAGTTCTTC
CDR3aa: CASSFGGLYNEQFF

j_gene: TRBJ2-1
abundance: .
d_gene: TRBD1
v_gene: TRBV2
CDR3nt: TGTGCCACCCTACCGGGACAGGGCAGCAATGAGCAGTTCTTC
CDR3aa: CATLPGQGSNEQFF

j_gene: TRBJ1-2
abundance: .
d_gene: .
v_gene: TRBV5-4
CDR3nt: TGTGCCAGCAGCTTCGGAGGGAACTATGGCTACACCTTC
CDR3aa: CASSFGGNYGYTF

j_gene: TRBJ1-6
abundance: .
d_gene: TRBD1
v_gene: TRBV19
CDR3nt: TGTGCCAGTAGTACCCCGACAGGGTCACCCCTCCACTTT
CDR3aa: CASSTPTGSPLHF

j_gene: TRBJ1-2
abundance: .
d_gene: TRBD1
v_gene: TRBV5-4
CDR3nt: TGTGCCAGCAGCTTGAGGACAGGTGGAGCTAACTATGGCTACACCTTC
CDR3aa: CASSLRTGGANYGYTF

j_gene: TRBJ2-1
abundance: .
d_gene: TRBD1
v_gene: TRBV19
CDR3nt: TGTGCCAGTAGTAACACCGGGACAGGGGTTAACAATGAGCAGTTCTTC
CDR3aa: CASSNTGTGVNNEQFF

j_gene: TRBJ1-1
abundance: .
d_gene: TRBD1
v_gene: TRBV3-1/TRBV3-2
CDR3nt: TGTGCCAGCAGCCAAGAAGGGACAGCCATGAACACTGAAGCTTTCTTT
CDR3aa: CASSQEGTAMNTEAFF

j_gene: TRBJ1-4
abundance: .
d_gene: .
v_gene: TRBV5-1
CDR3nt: TGCGCCAGCAGCTTGGCCCGAGCAACTAATGAAAAACTGTTTTTT
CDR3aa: CASSLARATNEKLFF

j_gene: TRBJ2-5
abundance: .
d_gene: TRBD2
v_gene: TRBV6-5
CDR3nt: TGTGCCAGCAGTTACCGTGCGGGGGGGCCCCAAGAGACCCAGTACTTC
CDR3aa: CASSYRAGGPQETQYF

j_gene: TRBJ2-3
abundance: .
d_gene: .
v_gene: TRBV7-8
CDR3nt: TGTGCCAGCAGCTCACGGAGGGGACGTCGAAGCACAGATACGCAGTATTTT
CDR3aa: CASSSRRGRRSTDTQYF

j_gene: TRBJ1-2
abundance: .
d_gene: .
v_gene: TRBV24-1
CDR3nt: TGTGCCACCAGTGATGCTTCGAGACAACCCGGGGGGGACTATGGCTACACCTTC
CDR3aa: CATSDASRQPGGDYGYTF